This T cell receptor beta chain was retrieved from a study of beta chain features in type 1 diabetes. This clone was counted only a few times. cDNA synthesis used the whole RNA isolate, giving expressed TCRB sequences. TCRdb's copy holds only in-frame clones and misses some; the assay was immunoSEQ multiplex PCR. The sample holds 300,000 to 450,000 clones, 10% to 15% seen once. Germline V gene lookup returns CDR1 LNHNV and CDR2 YYDKDF (reference sequence). With V trimmed by 9 bases and J by 6 bases, 11 bases remained unmatched. This CDR3 has 15 residues. Using CD45RO/CCR7/CD25/CD127/CD95/CD27, CD4+ naive, central memory, regulatory and stem cell-like memory cells were sorted.

This clonotype was obtained from a young man in good health. This rearrangement joins TRBV15 to TRBJ2-2, with 9 bases matching TRBD1. Material for sequencing was naive CD4+ T cells from blood. The CDR3 coding sequence is TGTGCCACAGATACTGGACAGGGGAGGGCCGGGGAGCTGTTTTTT. Amino acid sequence: CATDTGQGRAGELFF.